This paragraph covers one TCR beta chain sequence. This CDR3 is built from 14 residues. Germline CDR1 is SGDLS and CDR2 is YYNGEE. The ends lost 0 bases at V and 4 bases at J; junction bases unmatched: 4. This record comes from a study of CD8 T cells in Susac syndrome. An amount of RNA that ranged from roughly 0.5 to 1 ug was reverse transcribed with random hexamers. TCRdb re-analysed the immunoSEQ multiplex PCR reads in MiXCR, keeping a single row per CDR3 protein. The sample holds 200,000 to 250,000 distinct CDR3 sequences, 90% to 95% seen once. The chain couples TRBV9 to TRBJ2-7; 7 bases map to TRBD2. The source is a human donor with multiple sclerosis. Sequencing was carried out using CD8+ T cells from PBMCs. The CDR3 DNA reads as TGTGCCAGCAGCGTAGATGACGGGGGGTACGAGCAGTACTTC. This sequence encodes CASSVDDGGYEQYF.